The rows below give T cell receptor beta chains drawn from one sample of a study of cytomegalovirus exposure and HLA in healthy donors. Here immunoSEQ multiplex PCR was the method, and the copy in TCRdb shows in-frame clones only, minus some. Listed are about 160,000 clones; roughly 2% falls within the top ten. The source material was PBMCs. These receptors originate from a man between 25 and 39 years old in good health and CMV-seronegative. Both conserved end residues are part of each CDR3. D genes are given only for firm matches.

V gene: TRBV10-3
J gene: TRBJ1-2
D gene: TRBD1
CDR3 protein: CAISESRTGTGARYGYTF
CDR3 DNA: TGTGCCATCAGTGAGTCGCGAACAGGAACAGGGGCGCGCTATGGCTACACCTTC

V gene: TRBV19
J gene: TRBJ1-2
D gene: NA
CDR3 protein: CASSIGGQPNPYGYTF
CDR3 DNA: TGTGCCAGTAGTATCGGCGGACAACCGAATCCCTATGGCTACACCTTC

V gene: TRBV19
J gene: TRBJ2-1
D gene: NA
CDR3 protein: CASTRDSVMPQFF
CDR3 DNA: TGTGCCAGTACCAGGGACTCCGTTATGCCCCAGTTCTTC

V gene: TRBV11-3
J gene: TRBJ2-1
D gene: NA
CDR3 protein: CASSLVLGGDYNEQFF
CDR3 DNA: TGTGCCAGCAGCTTAGTATTGGGGGGAGACTACAATGAGCAGTTCTTC

V gene: TRBV30
J gene: TRBJ1-2
D gene: NA
CDR3 protein: CACTRPVNYGYTF
CDR3 DNA: TGTGCCTGTACTAGGCCGGTTAACTATGGCTACACCTTC

V gene: TRBV27
J gene: TRBJ2-5
D gene: TRBD2
CDR3 protein: CASGKRGEETQYF
CDR3 DNA: TGTGCCAGCGGGAAACGGGGGGAAGAGACCCAGTACTTC

V gene: TRBV11-3
J gene: TRBJ2-7
D gene: TRBD2
CDR3 protein: CASSLELAALPYEQYF
CDR3 DNA: TGTGCCAGCAGCTTAGAGCTAGCGGCTTTACCCTACGAGCAGTACTTC

V gene: TRBV10-3
J gene: TRBJ1-2
D gene: NA
CDR3 protein: CAIRLEDYGYTF
CDR3 DNA: TGTGCCATCAGGCTGGAGGACTATGGCTACACCTTC

V gene: TRBV10-3
J gene: TRBJ1-2
D gene: TRBD1
CDR3 protein: CAISRTGGYTF
CDR3 DNA: TGTGCCATCAGCCGGACAGGTGGCTACACCTTC

V gene: TRBV7-6
J gene: TRBJ2-7
D gene: NA
CDR3 protein: CASSLGPNYEQYF
CDR3 DNA: TGTGCCAGCAGCTTAGGGCCGAACTACGAGCAGTACTTC

V gene: TRBV10-1
J gene: TRBJ1-2
D gene: TRBD1
CDR3 protein: CASSTGQGDYGYTF
CDR3 DNA: TGCGCCAGCAGTACCGGACAGGGCGACTATGGCTACACCTTC

V gene: TRBV10-1
J gene: TRBJ2-1
D gene: NA
CDR3 protein: CASSGGSYNEQFF
CDR3 DNA: TGCGCCAGCTCCGGCGGCTCCTACAATGAGCAGTTCTTC

V gene: TRBV19
J gene: TRBJ1-2
D gene: TRBD1
CDR3 protein: CASSIPRTGITYGYTF
CDR3 DNA: TGTGCCAGTAGTATCCCTAGGACAGGCATTACCTATGGCTACACCTTC

V gene: TRBV10-3
J gene: TRBJ1-1
D gene: NA
CDR3 protein: CAISESEGLNTEAFF
CDR3 DNA: TGTGCCATCAGTGAGTCGGAGGGCCTGAACACTGAAGCTTTCTTT

V gene: TRBV5-4
J gene: TRBJ2-3
D gene: NA
CDR3 protein: CASSLALGASTDTQYF
CDR3 DNA: TGTGCCAGCAGCTTGGCCCTAGGGGCAAGCACAGATACGCAGTATTTT

V gene: TRBV19
J gene: TRBJ2-1
D gene: TRBD2
CDR3 protein: CASSALAGEANEQFF
CDR3 DNA: TGTGCCAGTAGTGCACTAGCGGGAGAGGCGAATGAGCAGTTCTTC

V gene: TRBV9
J gene: TRBJ2-3
D gene: TRBD2
CDR3 protein: CASAEGTSGDTQYF
CDR3 DNA: TGTGCCAGCGCTGAGGGGACTAGCGGAGATACGCAGTATTTT

V gene: TRBV6-5
J gene: TRBJ1-6
D gene: TRBD1
CDR3 protein: CASSPGTGFGSPLHF
CDR3 DNA: TGTGCCAGCAGTCCCGGGACAGGGTTTGGGTCACCCCTCCACTTT

V gene: TRBV5-1
J gene: TRBJ1-1
D gene: TRBD1
CDR3 protein: CASSLSGTGYSGGAFF
CDR3 DNA: TGCGCCAGCAGCTTGAGCGGGACAGGGTACTCCGGGGGGGCTTTCTTT

V gene: TRBV14
J gene: TRBJ1-2
D gene: NA
CDR3 protein: CASSQLPGRYGYTF
CDR3 DNA: TGTGCCAGCAGCCAACTCCCAGGTCGCTATGGCTACACCTTC

V gene: TRBV5-1
J gene: TRBJ1-1
D gene: NA
CDR3 protein: CASSPGGGEDTEAFF
CDR3 DNA: TGCGCCAGCAGCCCTGGAGGGGGGGAGGACACTGAAGCTTTCTTT

V gene: TRBV10-2
J gene: TRBJ2-4
D gene: NA
CDR3 protein: CASMVVAKNIQYF
CDR3 DNA: TGCGCCAGCATGGTAGTAGCCAAAAACATTCAGTACTTC

V gene: TRBV4-2
J gene: TRBJ1-1
D gene: TRBD1
CDR3 protein: CASSQGTGGAEGEAFF
CDR3 DNA: TGTGCCAGCAGCCAGGGGACAGGGGGCGCAGAGGGTGAAGCTTTCTTT

V gene: TRBV30
J gene: TRBJ2-7
D gene: NA
CDR3 protein: CAWSWQGLPYEQYF
CDR3 DNA: TGTGCCTGGAGTTGGCAGGGGCTCCCCTACGAGCAGTACTTC

V gene: TRBV27
J gene: TRBJ1-5
D gene: NA
CDR3 protein: CASSPAGSNQPQHF
CDR3 DNA: TGTGCCAGCAGTCCCGCAGGGAGCAATCAGCCCCAGCATTTT

V gene: TRBV6-1
J gene: TRBJ1-5
D gene: NA
CDR3 protein: CASSDYGNQPQHF
CDR3 DNA: TGTGCCAGCAGTGATTACGGGAATCAGCCCCAGCATTTT

V gene: TRBV7-8
J gene: TRBJ2-7
D gene: TRBD2
CDR3 protein: CASRWTSGSSYEQYF
CDR3 DNA: TGTGCCAGCAGATGGACTAGCGGGAGTTCCTACGAGCAGTACTTC

V gene: TRBV28
J gene: TRBJ2-1
D gene: NA
CDR3 protein: CASSIRNSEQFF
CDR3 DNA: TGTGCCAGCAGTATTAGGAACAGTGAGCAGTTCTTC

V gene: TRBV2
J gene: TRBJ2-3
D gene: TRBD2
CDR3 protein: CASSSRASGRADTQYF
CDR3 DNA: TGTGCCAGCAGTTCCCGGGCTAGCGGGAGGGCAGATACGCAGTATTTT